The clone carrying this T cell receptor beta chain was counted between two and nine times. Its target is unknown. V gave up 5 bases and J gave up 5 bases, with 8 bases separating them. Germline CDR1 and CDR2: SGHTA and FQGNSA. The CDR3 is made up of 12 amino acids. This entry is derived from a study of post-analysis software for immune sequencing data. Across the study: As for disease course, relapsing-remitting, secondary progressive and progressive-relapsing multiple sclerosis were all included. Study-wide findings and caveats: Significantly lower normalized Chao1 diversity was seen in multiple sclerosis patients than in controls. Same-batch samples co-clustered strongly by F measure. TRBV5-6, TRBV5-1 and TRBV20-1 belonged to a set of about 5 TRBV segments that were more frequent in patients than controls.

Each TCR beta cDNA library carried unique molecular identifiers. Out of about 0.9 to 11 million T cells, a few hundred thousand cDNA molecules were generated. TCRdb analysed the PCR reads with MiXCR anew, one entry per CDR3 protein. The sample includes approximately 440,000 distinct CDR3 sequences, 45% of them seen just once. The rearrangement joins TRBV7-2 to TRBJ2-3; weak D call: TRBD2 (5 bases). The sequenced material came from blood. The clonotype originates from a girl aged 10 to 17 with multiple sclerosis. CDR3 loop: CASSPAGDTQYF. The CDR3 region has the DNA TGTGCCAGCAGCCCTGCGGGAGATACGCAGTATTTT.